A single sample gave rise to the 17 T cell receptor beta chains below, sequenced in a study of blood T cells in healthy people across ages. The use of a sample-barcoded 5' primer and a J-beta primer mix characterized a second PCR of roughly 7 to 11 cycles. MiXCR, applied by TCRdb to the 5' RACE reads, yields one record per CDR3 protein. The sample records about 400,000 distinct CDR3 sequences, about 55% being singletons. The specimen sequenced was blood. These receptors originate from a man aged 55 to 69 in good health.

J is TRBJ1-1 and V is TRBV20-1; TRBD1 matches 7 bases. There are 12 residues in the CDR3. Per germline, CDR1 DFQATT and CDR2 SNEGSKA (reference sequence). J was trimmed by 8 bases and V by 4 bases; bases with no gene match: 7. In DNA form, the CDR3 reads TGCAGTGCTAATAAGGGGGCTGGAGAAGCTTTCTTT. Protein: CSANKGAGEAFF.

The chain carries TRBV20-1 and TRBJ2-5, with TRBD1 matching over 10 bases. The V gene end was trimmed by 3 bases and the J gene end by 5 bases; junction bases not matched to a gene: 9. The CDR3 loop spans 15 amino acids. Germline V gene lookup returns CDR1 DFQATT and CDR2 SNEGSKA (reference sequence). The DNA for the CDR3 is TGCAGTGCTAGGGACGGACAGGGGGTTATGGAGACCCAGTACTTC. Residues: CSARDGQGVMETQYF.

This clonotype was picked up one time. The final CDR3 position lacks the conserved phenylalanine or tryptophan, pointing to a likely read error. The genes are TRBV6-2 or TRBV6-3 and TRBJ2-5; D ambiguous. The germline CDR1 and CDR2 sequences are MNHEY and SVGEGT. The CDR3 spans 14 residues. The germline V and J ends were trimmed by 7 bases and 5 bases, with 17 bases remaining between them. DNA of the CDR3: TGTGCCAGCACCTACGGCAGGTTGATCGAGACCCAGTACCTC. It codes for CASTYGRLIETQYL.

Points on this clonotype: This could be a read error, since a much larger clone is one nucleotide away. V and J are TRBV7-8 and TRBJ2-1; D possibly corresponds to TRBD1 (5 bases). The germline V and J ends were trimmed by 0 bases and 7 bases, with 13 bases remaining between them. CDR3 length equals 15 residues. Germline assignment: CDR1 SGHVS and CDR2 FQNEAQ. CDR3 in DNA: TGTGCCAGCAGCTTAGCAGGGGCGACCGGAAATGAGCAGTTCTTC. Protein product: CASSLAGATGNEQFF.

The chain couples TRBV27 to TRBJ2-5; a possible D gene is TRBD1 (5 bases). Germline V lookup: CDR1 MNHEY, CDR2 SMNVEV (reference sequence). The CDR3 consists of 14 residues. V was clipped by 6 bases and J by 1 base, with 12 bases between them. CDR3 nucleotide sequence: TGTGCCAGCAGGGGAAAGGGGTTCCAAGAGACCCAGTACTTC. Its translation: CASRGKGFQETQYF.

Note on this clonotype: Relative to the germline gene, one junction end is altered; a read error may explain this. The chain employs TRBV7-9 and TRBJ1-1, with D unresolved. Germline CDR1 reads SEHNR; CDR2 reads FQNEAQ (reference sequence). This CDR3 spans 15 amino acids. The CDR3 DNA sequence: TGTGCCAACAGCTTCCCTGCGGGAGTCAGCACTGAAGCTTTCTTT. This sequence encodes CANSFPAGVSTEAFF. Supplemented by reference TRBV7-9 and TRBJ1-1, the full variable domain reads DTGVSQNPRHKITKRGQNVTFRCDPISEHNRLYWYRQTLGQGPEFLTYFQNEAQLEKSRLLSDRFSAERPKGSFSTLEIQRTEQGDSAMYLCANSFPAGVSTEAFFGQGTRLTVV.

This clonotype was seen only a few times. The J gene is TRBJ1-6, the V gene TRBV28; D is uncertain. Germline V lookup: CDR1 MDHEN, CDR2 SYDVKM. The CDR3 length is 12 residues. Trimming shortened V by 6 bases and J by 7 bases, and 7 bases separated the two germline ends. The CDR3 loop is CASRLMNSPLHF. CDR3 nucleotides: TGTGCCAGCAGGTTAATGAATTCACCCCTCCACTTT.

This clonotype was seen more than once but under ten times. This chain links TRBV4-2 with TRBJ2-1, with a tentative D call TRBD2 (6 bases). The DNA end is a closer match to TRBJ2-7, so the J assignment may be wrong. Germline-derived CDR1 and CDR2 are LGHNA and YNFKEQ. This CDR3 spans 16 amino acids. The CDR3 DNA is TGTGCCAGCAGCCAAGAGGGAACTAGCTCCTACAATGAGCAGTACTTC. It encodes CASSQEGTSSYNEQYF.

Regarding this clonotype: The junction does not match germline at one end; this may be a read error. The J gene is TRBJ1-1, the V gene TRBV5-1; tentatively, D is TRBD1 (6 bases). This CDR3 comprises 14 residues. Germline V gives CDR1 SGHRS, CDR2 YFSETQ. The CDR3 sequence is CANSFAGQNTEAFF. The CDR3 DNA sequence: TGCGCCAACAGCTTTGCGGGACAGAACACTGAAGCTTTCTTT.

This clonotype appeared many times. The rearrangement joins TRBV9 to TRBJ2-5; 8 nucleotides line up with TRBD1. The CDR3 is 16 residues long. J gave up 5 bases and V 2 bases, and 11 bases lay outside the gene matches. The germline CDR1 and CDR2 sequences are SGDLS and YYNGEE. CDR3 amino acids: CASSVGTGLTRETQYF. DNA of the CDR3: TGTGCCAGCAGCGTCGGGACAGGATTAACAAGGGAGACCCAGTACTTC.

This clonotype was picked up many times. This chain links TRBV5-1 with TRBJ1-2; 7 bases fit TRBD1. CDR3 length: 14 residues. With V trimmed by 4 bases and J by 8 bases, 11 bases remained unmatched. CDR1 and CDR2 (germline): SGHRS, YFSETQ. CDR3 in amino acids: CASSLGTEARGYTF. The CDR3 region has the DNA TGCGCCAGCAGCCTAGGGACAGAAGCTCGGGGCTACACCTTC.

V is TRBV28 and J is TRBJ1-1, with D hard to call. This CDR3 spans 15 amino acids. V lost 6 bases, J lost 0 bases, and 14 bases lay in between. Germline CDR1 MDHEN, CDR2 SYDVKM. The CDR3, as DNA: TGTGCCAGCAGCTCCCTGGCGGGTATGAACACTGAAGCTTTCTTT. It translates to CASSSLAGMNTEAFF.

This clonotype turned up a few times. This chain links TRBV25-1 with TRBJ2-7, with D perhaps given as TRBD1 or TRBD2 (5 bases each). V gave up 3 bases and J gave up 3 bases, with 12 bases separating them. Per the germline V gene, CDR1 is MGHDK and CDR2 is SYGVNS. The CDR3 sequence is 14 residues long. The CDR3, as DNA: TGTGCCAGCAGTGAGTCCGGGGCGGGCTACGAGCAGTACTTC. Amino acid sequence: CASSESGAGYEQYF.

This clonotype appeared once. The chain uses TRBV11-2 and TRBJ2-1, with D perhaps TRBD1 (5 bases). Trimming pared 1 base from V and 10 bases from J, leaving 8 bases between. The CDR3 extends over 12 amino acids. Per the germline V gene, CDR1 is SGHAT and CDR2 is FQNNGV. The DNA of the CDR3 is TGTGCCAGCAGCTTAGTCAGGGCCGAGCAGTTCTTC. Its protein product is CASSLVRAEQFF.

This clonotype was detected only a few times. The chain is built from TRBV5-1 and TRBJ2-7; the D is unclear. Between the trimmed V and J ends, which lost 1 base and 0 bases, there was a span of 8 bases. The germline gives CDR1 SGHRS, CDR2 YFSETQ. CDR3 length: 14 residues. CDR3 in amino acids: CASSLTDSSYEQYF. For the CDR3, the DNA is TGCGCCAGCAGCTTGACAGATAGCTCCTACGAGCAGTACTTC.

CDR3 coding DNA: TGTGCCAGCAGTGGGCTAGCGGGAGGGAATGAGCAGTTCTTC. Translation: CASSGLAGGNEQFF. The V gene is TRBV28, the J gene TRBJ2-1, with 12 bases identical to TRBD2. The CDR3 is 14 amino acids. With V trimmed by 5 bases and J by 7 bases, 3 bases remained unmatched. Germline V gene data show CDR1 as MDHEN and CDR2 as SYDVKM. Using reference TRBV28 and TRBJ2-1 for the parts outside the CDR3, the full variable domain is DVKVTQSSRYLVKRTGEKVFLECVQDMDHENMFWYRQDPGLGLRLIYFSYDVKMKEKGDIPEGYSVSREKKERFSLILESASTNQTSMYLCASSGLAGGNEQFFGPGTRLTVL.

The gene calls are TRBV20-1 and TRBJ2-1, with 13 bases lining up with TRBD2. This CDR3 contains 14 residues. CDR1 is DFQATT and CDR2 is SNEGSKA in the germline V gene (reference sequence). V gave up 6 bases and J gave up 6 bases; unmatched junction bases: 5. The CDR3 coding sequence is TGCAGTGCCGAAGGACTAGCGGGAGCCAATGAGCAGTTCTTC. It specifies CSAEGLAGANEQFF.